This T cell receptor (beta chain) is drawn from a study of T cell responses to AZD1222 COVID-19 vaccine. On this clone: What it binds is not known.

The method was immunoSEQ multiplex PCR; TCRdb's version includes in-frame clones alone and lacks a portion of them. The table has about 94,000 clones, nearly 90% seen once. CDR3 size: 14 residues. CDR1 and CDR2 from the germline V gene are SGHTA and FQGNSA. After removal of 5 bases from V and 3 bases from J, the junction contained 5 bases not matched to a gene. Study-level points and caveats: Increases in Spike-specific TCR breadth and depth were seen after two AZD1222 doses.

The V and J genes are TRBV7-2 and TRBJ2-7, with 9 positions matching TRBD1. This clonotype was sampled from an adult in good health. Source: peripheral blood, taken on day 0 of AZD1222 vaccination. This CDR3 is CASSLSGQGYEQYF. The DNA for the CDR3 is TGTGCCAGCAGCCTATCGGGACAGGGCTACGAGCAGTACTTC.